This paragraph covers one T cell receptor (beta chain) sequence. The conserved final phenylalanine or tryptophan is absent from the CDR3, which likely points to a read error. The limits of the CDR3 on the DNA are not certain, so only TCRdb's listed CDR3 is given. The data belong to a study of tumor and adjacent non-tumor tissue in lung cancer. Study background: There were 11 to 13 adenocarcinoma, a couple of squamous cell carcinoma and 1 small cell lung cancer cases.

A modified ARM-PCR protocol with three rounds of nested PCR amplified TCRbeta. TCRdb ran MiXCR on the multiplex PCR reads and lists one entry per CDR3 protein. The sample carries 120,000 or so distinct CDR3 sequences, 66% recorded once. The germline V gene encodes CDR1 SGHVS and CDR2 FQNEAQ. The CDR3 has 13 amino acids, counting both end residues. RNA was extracted from bulk tissue without any cell sorting. This receptor was identified in a man aged 25-45 years with non-small cell lung cancer. The chain employs TRBV7-8 and TRBJ1-1. Material: lung tumor tissue. CDR3 protein: CASSSRPETESFS.